This passage covers 26 T cell receptor beta chains from one sample sequenced in a study of response to subunit inactivated influenza vaccine. Each CDR3 protein is one row after TCRdb ran MiXCR on the RT-PCR reads. This sample has roughly 620,000 distinct CDR3 sequences; around 10% occur once, and the top ten carry about 10%. The same data also went into a second study, on T cells expressing NK-cell markers. That paper adds: The authors made TCR beta cDNA libraries by 5'RACE template switching. This switching added a universal primer site and UMIs.

Sequencing was performed on PBMCs from blood, taken on the day of vaccination. All receptors derive from a middle-aged man who received an inactivated influenza vaccine.

This clonotype was counted a few times. The rearrangement uses TRBV20-1 and TRBJ2-5; TRBD2 matches 8 bases. From germline, CDR1 is DFQATT and CDR2 SNEGSKA (reference sequence). The CDR3 consists of 14 residues. The V segment lost 3 bases and the J segment 0 bases; nucleotides outside the gene matches: 3. Here the CDR3 DNA reads TGCAGTGCTAGTCGGGGGGGGTACCAAGAGACCCAGTACTTC. It specifies CSASRGGYQETQYF.

This clonotype came up a few times. This rearrangement joins TRBV7-2 to TRBJ2-5; D is unclear. The CDR3 has 13 residues. Germline V gene lookup returns CDR1 SGHTA and CDR2 FQGNSA. V gave up 7 bases and J gave up 4 bases, with 13 bases separating them. CDR3 coding DNA: TGTGCCAGCACCCGGTCCCCAGCAGAGACCCAGTACTTC. Translated, it gives CASTRSPAETQYF.

This clonotype has a handful of counts. The V call is TRBV6-5, the J call TRBJ2-7; perhaps TRBD1 as D (5 bases). The CDR3 is 14 amino acids. The germline gives CDR1 MNHEY, CDR2 SVGAGI. Between the trimmed V and J ends, which lost 2 bases and 2 bases, there was a span of 10 bases. DNA of the CDR3: TGTGCCAGCAGTTACACAAAGACAGCCTACGAGCAGTACTTC. Its translation is CASSYTKTAYEQYF.

The rearrangement joins TRBV27 to TRBJ1-2; 9 bases match TRBD1. The junction had 7 bases not matched to a gene; V was cut back by 1 base and J by 4 bases. Germline V gene sequence: CDR1 MNHEY, CDR2 SMNVEV (reference sequence). This CDR3 is 16 amino acids long. The CDR3 here is CASSLYRQGESYGYTF. The CDR3 nucleotides read TGTGCCAGCAGTTTATATCGACAGGGGGAAAGCTATGGCTACACCTTC.

This clonotype was seen ten or more times. The CDR3 DNA reads TGCGCCAGCAGCTTGGCCCTAGCGGCTGGCGATGAGCAGTTCTTC. Translating it yields CASSLALAAGDEQFF. V and J are TRBV5-1 and TRBJ2-1, with 7 bases aligning to TRBD2. The CDR3 extends over 15 amino acids. The V gene's germline CDR1 is SGHRS and CDR2 YFSETQ. With V trimmed by 0 bases and J by 8 bases, 8 bases remained unmatched.

With respect to this clonotype: Possible read error: a much larger clone is one base away. The chain has TRBV6-1 and TRBJ1-1; tentatively, D is TRBD1 (6 bases). Germline CDR1 and CDR2: MNHNS and SASEGT. CDR3 length equals 16 residues. The CDR3: CASSSSGYSRDTEVFF. The CDR3 DNA follows: TGTGCCAGCAGCTCAAGTGGGTACAGTCGGGACACTGAAGTTTTCTTT.

This clonotype has a handful of counts. CDR3 loop: CASSPQFGGIHTQYF. Written as DNA, the CDR3 is TGTGCCAGCAGTCCCCAGTTTGGGGGCATCCATACGCAGTATTTT. The chain carries TRBV28 and TRBJ2-3; D perhaps matches TRBD1 (6 bases). The germline V gene has CDR1 MDHEN and CDR2 SYDVKM. Between the trimmed V and J ends, which lost 5 bases and 7 bases, there was a span of 19 bases. There are 15 residues in the CDR3.

This chain links TRBV6-1 with TRBJ1-2; D is ambiguous. V gave up 6 bases and J gave up 5 bases, with 16 bases separating them. Germline V gene lookup returns CDR1 MNHNS and CDR2 SASEGT. The CDR3 runs 14 residues. The DNA for the CDR3 is TGTGCCAGCAGGCCCGGTTCGGGCACTTATGGCTACACCTTC. Its protein is CASRPGSGTYGYTF.

The chain has TRBV5-1 and TRBJ2-6; D is unresolved. This CDR3 is 15 amino acids long. The germline gives CDR1 SGHRS, CDR2 YFSETQ. V lost 4 bases and J lost 0, with 8 bases in between. This CDR3 is CASSIKSSGANVLTF. The DNA of the CDR3 is TGCGCCAGCAGCATCAAGAGCTCTGGGGCCAACGTCCTGACTTTC.

In this sample, this clonotype turned up a few times. The V and J genes are TRBV7-2 and TRBJ1-2, with a tentative D call TRBD1 (5 bases). The CDR3 has 15 residues. V shed 1 base and J shed 5 bases, with 14 bases lying between them. In germline, CDR1 is SGHTA, CDR2 FQGNSA. The CDR3 DNA is TGTGCCAGCAGCTTAGAGGGGTTGGTTGGATATGGCTACACCTTC. It is translated as CASSLEGLVGYGYTF. The full variable domain, with the rest looked up from reference TRBV7-2 and TRBJ1-2, is GAGVSQSPSNKVTEKGKDVELRCDPISGHTALYWYRQSLGQGLEFLIYFQGNSAPDKSGLPSDRFSAERTGGSVSTLTIQRTQQEDSAVYLCASSLEGLVGYGYTFGSGTRLTVV.

This sequence joins TRBV7-2 and TRBJ2-4; possibly TRBD2 for D (5 bases). Germline lookup yields CDR1 SGHTA and CDR2 FQGNSA. V shed 6 bases and J shed 2 bases, with 11 bases lying between them. There are 14 residues in the CDR3. This chain's CDR3 is CASSAPGTKNIQYF. The CDR3 bases are TGTGCCAGCAGTGCGCCCGGGACCAAAAACATTCAGTACTTC.

This clonotype was observed a handful of times. The rearrangement joins TRBV24-1 to TRBJ1-1; the match to TRBD1 covers 10 bases. This CDR3 is built from 14 residues. V gave up 7 bases and J gave up 0 bases; unmatched junction bases: 1. In germline, CDR1 is KGHDR, CDR2 SFDVKD. The CDR3 loop is CATRGQGLNTEAFF. CDR3 bases: TGTGCCACCAGGGGACAGGGGTTGAACACTGAAGCTTTCTTT.

This clonotype was counted many times. This chain joins TRBV29-1 and TRBJ1-1; D is unclear. Germline CDR1 SQVTM, CDR2 ANQGSEA. The CDR3 runs 12 residues. The V end lost 4 bases, the J end lost 1 base, and 7 bases lay between the germline ends. CDR3 sequence reads: CSVVPGNTEAFF. As DNA, the CDR3 is TGCAGCGTTGTCCCCGGGAACACTGAAGCTTTCTTT.

J is TRBJ2-7 and V is TRBV29-1; 9 bases are shared with TRBD2. With V trimmed by 6 bases and J by 3 bases, 6 bases remained unmatched. CDR3 size: 13 residues. CDR1 and CDR2 from the germline V gene are SQVTM and ANQGSEA. The CDR3 coding sequence is TGCAGCGTGGTAACTAGCGGGCTCTACGAGCAGTACTTC. It encodes CSVVTSGLYEQYF.

Only a few counts were recorded for this clonotype. J is TRBJ2-7 and V is TRBV7-8; maybe TRBD1 (5 bases). Trimming stripped 5 bases from V and 6 bases from J, with 23 bases between. From germline, CDR1 is SGHVS and CDR2 FQNEAQ. The CDR3 sequence is 16 residues long. The CDR3 protein is CASSGLTATLAGEQYF. In DNA form, the CDR3 reads TGTGCCAGCAGCGGCTTGACAGCAACTCTTGCTGGCGAGCAGTACTTC.

The rearrangement uses TRBV27 and TRBJ2-1; 10 bases align to TRBD2. Germline-derived CDR1 and CDR2 are MNHEY and SMNVEV (reference sequence). The V segment lost 9 bases and the J segment 9 bases; nucleotides outside the gene matches: 11. The CDR3 totals 14 residues. CDR3 sequence reads: CASTPGLATLEQFF. The CDR3 nucleotides are TGTGCCAGTACACCGGGACTAGCGACCCTTGAGCAGTTCTTC.

In this sample, this clonotype turned up a few times. The V gene is TRBV7-2, the J gene TRBJ2-7, with 7 bases that match TRBD1. J was trimmed by 5 bases and V by 2 bases; bases with no gene match: 12. CDR3 length: 16 amino acids. The germline CDR1 and CDR2 sequences are SGHTA and FQGNSA. The CDR3 here is CASSLFARTGSNEQYF. The CDR3 DNA reads TGTGCCAGCAGCTTATTCGCCAGGACAGGTTCGAACGAGCAGTACTTC.

A few counts support this clonotype. The chain carries TRBV5-6 and TRBJ1-4; 7 nucleotides match TRBD1. V lost 4 bases to trimming and J lost 0 bases; unmatched junction nucleotides: 6. CDR3 length: 16 amino acids. Germline loops: CDR1 SGHDT, CDR2 YYEEEE. DNA for the CDR3: TGTGCCAGCAGCCGAGGACAGGTTACAACTAATGAAAAACTGTTTTTT. It translates to CASSRGQVTTNEKLFF.

This chain joins TRBV28 and TRBJ2-4, with a weak D call TRBD1 (6 bases). Trimming pared 4 bases from V and 0 bases from J, leaving 13 bases between. The CDR3 runs 16 residues. CDR1 is MDHEN, CDR2 SYDVKM, per germline. The CDR3 region is CASSSIQGLAKNIQYF. Here the CDR3 DNA reads TGTGCCAGCAGTTCCATTCAGGGGCTAGCCAAAAACATTCAGTACTTC.

This clonotype has at least ten counts. The V gene is TRBV9, the J gene TRBJ2-3; a weak D match, TRBD1 (6 bases). This CDR3 is built from 13 residues. V shed 3 bases and J shed 6 bases, with 11 bases lying between them. In germline, CDR1 is SGDLS, CDR2 YYNGEE. The CDR3 DNA reads TGTGCCAGCAGCGGATATACAGGGGATACGCAGTATTTT. This gives the protein CASSGYTGDTQYF. The entire variable domain, with the rest obtained from reference TRBV9 and TRBJ2-3, is as follows: DSGVTQTPKHLITATGQRVTLRCSPRSGDLSVYWYQQSLDQGLQFLIQYYNGEERAKGNILERFSAQQFPDLHSELNLSSLELGDSALYFCASSGYTGDTQYFGPGTRLTVL.

This rearrangement joins TRBV6-5 to TRBJ1-6; 9 positions match TRBD1. CDR1 MNHEY and CDR2 SVGAGI come from the germline V gene. The length of the CDR3 is 17 residues. J gave up 9 bases and V 0 bases, and 9 bases lay outside the gene matches. The CDR3 DNA reads as TGTGCCAGCAGTTACTCGAACAGGGGGCATCTAGCTTCACCCCTCCACTTT. Translated, it gives CASSYSNRGHLASPLHF.

The chain recombines TRBV19 with TRBJ2-4; the match to TRBD1 covers 8 bases. The CDR3 is made up of 13 amino acids. The ends lost 5 bases at V and 6 bases at J; junction bases unmatched: 3. Per germline, CDR1 LNHDA and CDR2 SQIVND (reference sequence). The CDR3 DNA sequence: TGTGCCAGTAGTGGACAGGGCCCAAACATTCAGTACTTC. Its protein is CASSGQGPNIQYF. Drawing the rest from reference TRBV19 and TRBJ2-4, the complete variable domain is DGGITQSPKYLFRKEGQNVTLSCEQNLNHDAMYWYRQDPGQGLRLIYYSQIVNDFQKGDIAEGYSVSREKKESFPLTVTSAQKNPTAFYLCASSGQGPNIQYFGAGTRLSVL.

This clonotype was seen a few times. This sequence joins TRBV29-1 and TRBJ2-5; D remains unclear. The V gene lost 4 bases and the J gene lost 2 bases, with 5 bases spanning the gap. The CDR3 loop spans 11 amino acids. The V gene's germline CDR1 is SQVTM and CDR2 ANQGSEA. CDR3 protein: CSVGHQETQYF. The CDR3 nucleotides read TGCAGCGTTGGACATCAAGAGACCCAGTACTTC.

The V and J genes are TRBV12-3 or TRBV12-4 and TRBJ2-1, with 10 bases that match TRBD2. The CDR3 has 16 amino acids. The V segment lost 1 base and the J segment 8 bases; nucleotides outside the gene matches: 8. The CDR3 coding sequence is TGTGCCAGCAGTTTAGTCCTCACTAGCGGGGTGTATGAGCAGTTCTTC. As protein: CASSLVLTSGVYEQFF.

In its sample, this clonotype was seen many times. The rearrangement links TRBV20-1 to TRBJ1-6; D is unclear. Germline V gene sequence: CDR1 DFQATT, CDR2 SNEGSKA (reference sequence). Between the trimmed V and J ends, which lost 5 bases and 9 bases, there was a span of 14 bases. This CDR3 region has 13 residues. CDR3 coding DNA: TGCAGTGCTCCTCCCACCCTCCTTTCACCCCTCCACTTT. It yields the protein CSAPPTLLSPLHF.

This chain uses TRBV7-6 with TRBJ1-1; the D is unclear. CDR3 length equals 14 residues. The germline V gene has CDR1 SGHVS and CDR2 FNYEAQ. Trimming removed 4 bases at V and 1 base at J, with 10 bases between. CDR3 region: CASSSQIANTEAFF. The CDR3 DNA reads as TGTGCCAGCAGCTCCCAGATTGCGAACACTGAAGCTTTCTTT.